Listed here are 5 T cell receptor beta chains from one sample, sequenced in a study of blood T cell repertoires in COVID-19. Profiled with immunoSEQ multiplex PCR; TCRdb holds only in-frame clones, not every one. The table includes roughly 51,000 clones, 90% detected once. Material for sequencing was peripheral blood. These receptors were obtained from a man between 70 and 80 years old with acute or convalescent COVID-19.

The V call is TRBV6-2 or TRBV6-3, the J call TRBJ2-1; D is perhaps TRBD2 (6 bases). V lost 6 bases and J 0 bases, leaving 12 bases between the germline ends. CDR1 is MNHEY, CDR2 SVGEGT, per germline. This CDR3 spans 15 amino acids. CDR3 in amino acids: CASSVIGSSYNEQFF. The CDR3 DNA sequence: TGTGCCAGCAGCGTTATCGGGAGCTCCTACAATGAGCAGTTCTTC.

V and J are TRBV15 and TRBJ1-3; TRBD1 matches at 9 bases. V lost 5 bases, J lost 0 bases, and 14 bases stayed unmatched. The CDR3 runs 19 residues. Germline assignment: CDR1 LNHNV and CDR2 YYDKDF (reference sequence). The CDR3 here is CATSGKPTGGLSSGNTIYF. The CDR3 DNA reads as TGTGCCACCAGCGGAAAACCAACAGGGGGCCTTTCCTCTGGAAACACCATATATTTT.

In nucleotides, the CDR3 is TGCGCCAGCAGCCAACCCTTAAGGACAGGGAACACTGAAGCTTTCTTT. It codes for CASSQPLRTGNTEAFF. This chain links TRBV4-1 with TRBJ1-1, with 7 bases fitting TRBD1. J lost 1 base, V lost 2 bases, and 7 bases had no gene match. The CDR3 covers 16 residues. Germline V lookup: CDR1 MGHRA, CDR2 YSYEKL.

This rearrangement joins TRBV28 to TRBJ2-7; the D gene is possibly TRBD1 (6 bases). The CDR3 is 16 residues long. Germline CDR1 MDHEN, CDR2 SYDVKM. The V gene lost 4 bases and the J gene lost 2 bases, with 18 bases spanning the gap. CDR3 nucleotide sequence: TGTGCCAGCAGTTCTCCCGACCCCAGGGGCCCCTACGAGCAGTACTTC. Its translation is CASSSPDPRGPYEQYF.

The rearrangement links TRBV5-5 to TRBJ1-3; 8 positions agree with TRBD1. This CDR3 is 14 amino acids long. Trimming removed 4 bases from V and 2 bases from J; junction bases left unmatched: 2. The germline V gene encodes CDR1 SGHKS and CDR2 YYEKEE (reference sequence). The CDR3 DNA reads as TGTGCCAGCAGCCGGACAGGGACTGGAAACACCATATATTTT. Translation gives CASSRTGTGNTIYF.